This T cell receptor (beta chain) was retrieved from a study of molecular identifiers for immune sequencing clone quantification. TCRdb recomputed calls from the PCR reads with MiXCR, one row per CDR3 protein. Among approximately 320,000 distinct CDR3 sequences listed, 24% were seen once. Trimming left V 7 bases short and J 6 bases short, with 13 bases between. CDR1 and CDR2 from the germline V gene are MDHEN and SYDVKM. The CDR3 has 13 residues. The chain links TRBV28 to TRBJ2-1; D unclear. The sequenced material came from naive CD8+ T cells from blood, with Jurkat cell RNA spiked in. Subset defined: FACS-sorted CD8+CD4-CCR7+CD45RA+ naive T cells. The source is a human donor in good health. Some libraries in this study had Jurkat cell RNA spiked in. CDR3 loop: CASTLGPSNEQFF. Written as DNA, the CDR3 is TGTGCCAGCACCCTAGGACCTTCCAATGAGCAGTTCTTC.